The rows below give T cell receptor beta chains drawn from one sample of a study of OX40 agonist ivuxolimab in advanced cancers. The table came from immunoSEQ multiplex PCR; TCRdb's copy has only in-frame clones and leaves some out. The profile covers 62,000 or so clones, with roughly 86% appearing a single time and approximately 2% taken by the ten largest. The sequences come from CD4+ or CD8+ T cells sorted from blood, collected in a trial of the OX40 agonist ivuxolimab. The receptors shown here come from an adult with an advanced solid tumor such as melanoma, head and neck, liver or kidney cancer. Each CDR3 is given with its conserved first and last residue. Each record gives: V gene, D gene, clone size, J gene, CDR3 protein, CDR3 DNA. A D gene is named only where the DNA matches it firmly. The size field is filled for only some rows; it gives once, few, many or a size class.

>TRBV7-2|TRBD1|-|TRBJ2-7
CASSFRTGPSEQYF
TGTGCCAGCAGCTTTCGGACAGGGCCCTCCGAGCAGTACTTC
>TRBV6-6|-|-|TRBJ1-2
CASSSRQSNYGYTF
TGTGCCAGCAGTTCCCGACAGTCTAACTATGGCTACACCTTC
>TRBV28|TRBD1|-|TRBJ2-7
CASSSSGQGRPYEQYF
TGTGCCAGCAGTTCCTCCGGACAGGGAAGGCCATACGAGCAGTACTTC
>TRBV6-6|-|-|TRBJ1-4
CASSYSATTNEKLFF
TGTGCCAGCAGTTATTCAGCTACAACTAATGAAAAACTGTTTTTT
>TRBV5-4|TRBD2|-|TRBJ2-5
CASSPMATSGRLGVETQYF
TGTGCCAGCAGCCCCATGGCGACTAGCGGGAGATTGGGTGTGGAGACCCAGTACTTC
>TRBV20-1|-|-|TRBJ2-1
CSASEEEQFF
TGCAGTGCTAGTGAAGAAGAGCAGTTCTTC
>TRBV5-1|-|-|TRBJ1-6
CASSLYGSDYNSPLHF
TGCGCCAGCAGCTTGTACGGGTCAGACTATAATTCACCCCTCCACTTT
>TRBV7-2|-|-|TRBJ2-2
CASSLGGRSGELFF
TGTGCCAGCAGCTTAGGAGGTCGTTCCGGGGAGCTGTTTTTT
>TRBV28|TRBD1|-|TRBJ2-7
CASSSLSPDRWGEQYF
TGTGCCAGCAGCTCCCTATCCCCGGACAGGTGGGGCGAGCAGTACTTC
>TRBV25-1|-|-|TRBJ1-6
CASSDRTNSPLHF
TGTGCCAGCAGTGATAGGACGAATTCACCCCTCCACTTT
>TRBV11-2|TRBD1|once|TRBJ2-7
CASSPTGGEQYF
TGTGCCAGCAGCCCAACAGGGGGCGAGCAGTACTTC
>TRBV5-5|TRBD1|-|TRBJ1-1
CASSLGGQGDTEAFF
TGTGCCAGCAGCTTAGGAGGACAGGGTGACACTGAAGCTTTCTTT
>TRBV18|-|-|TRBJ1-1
CASSPPGGNTEAFF
TGTGCCAGCTCACCACCCGGGGGGAACACTGAAGCTTTCTTT
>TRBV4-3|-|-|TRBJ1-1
CASSQDPRDVNTEAFF
TGCGCCAGCAGCCAAGATCCGAGAGACGTGAACACTGAAGCTTTCTTT
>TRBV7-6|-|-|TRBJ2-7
CASSFAGGGNEQYF
TGTGCCAGCAGCTTTGCTGGCGGGGGCAACGAGCAGTACTTC
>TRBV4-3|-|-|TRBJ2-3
CASSQEPTDTQYF
TGCGCCAGCAGCCAAGAACCCACAGATACGCAGTATTTT
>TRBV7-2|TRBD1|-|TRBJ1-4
CASSPDRDGRKLFF
TGTGCCAGCAGCCCGGACAGGGACGGCAGAAAACTGTTTTTT
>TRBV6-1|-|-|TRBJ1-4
CASRTGGSNEKLFF
TGTGCCAGCAGGACCGGGGGATCTAATGAAAAACTGTTTTTT
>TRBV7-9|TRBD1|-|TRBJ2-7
CASSFSDRGQHEQYF
TGTGCCAGCAGCTTCTCGGACAGGGGGCAACACGAGCAGTACTTC
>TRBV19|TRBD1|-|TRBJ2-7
CASSYSGTGVNEQYF
TGTGCCAGTAGTTACTCCGGGACAGGGGTAAACGAGCAGTACTTC
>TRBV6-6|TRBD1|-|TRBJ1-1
CASSPQGWTEAFF
TGTGCCAGCAGCCCACAGGGGTGGACTGAAGCTTTCTTT
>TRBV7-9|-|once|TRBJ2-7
CASSLLGQGGGEQYF
TGTGCCAGCAGCTTATTAGGACAGGGAGGGGGAGAGCAGTACTTC